This T cell receptor beta chain was sequenced in a study of blood T cell repertoires in COVID-19. Turning to the study itself: Samples of COVID-19 (acute and convalescent) were obtained from the United States, Italy and Spain. T cells, B-cell-depleted T cells, or PBMCs provided the cDNA or gDNA that served as material.

Authors' methods: It was from reference gene primer amplification that nucleated cell counts were estimated. Assay used: immunoSEQ multiplex PCR; TCRdb lists only in-frame clones, some missing. V and J calls plus clone size are reproduced from that table; the DNA served to infer D and trimming. Here the sample spans about 180,000 clones, approximately 85% being singletons. The germline gives CDR1 SGDLS, CDR2 YYNGEE. V dropped 3 bases and J dropped 3 bases, with 24 bases sitting between them. This CDR3 has 18 amino acids. Input material: peripheral blood. This chain uses TRBV9 with TRBJ2-5; D perhaps matches TRBD1 (6 bases). The sequence was collected from a human donor with active or convalescent COVID-19. The donor label of this sample is uncertain. The CDR3 loop is CASSEASGTSRPKETQYF. Written as DNA, the CDR3 is TGTGCCAGCAGCGAGGCATCCGGGACATCTAGGCCAAAAGAGACCCAGTACTTC.